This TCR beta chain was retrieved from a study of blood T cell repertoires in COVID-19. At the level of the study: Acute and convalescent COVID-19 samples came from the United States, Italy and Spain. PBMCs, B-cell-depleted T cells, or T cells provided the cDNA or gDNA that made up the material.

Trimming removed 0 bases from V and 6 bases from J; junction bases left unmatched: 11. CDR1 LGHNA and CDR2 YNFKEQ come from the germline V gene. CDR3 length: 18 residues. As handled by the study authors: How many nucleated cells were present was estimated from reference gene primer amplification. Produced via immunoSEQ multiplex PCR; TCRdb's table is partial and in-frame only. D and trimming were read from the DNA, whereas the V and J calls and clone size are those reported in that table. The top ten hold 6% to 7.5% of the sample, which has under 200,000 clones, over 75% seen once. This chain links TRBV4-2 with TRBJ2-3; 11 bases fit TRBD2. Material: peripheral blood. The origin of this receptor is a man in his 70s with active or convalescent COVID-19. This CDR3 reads CASSQDFRTSGGADTQYF. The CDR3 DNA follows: TGTGCCAGCAGCCAAGATTTTAGAACTAGCGGGGGCGCGGATACGCAGTATTTT.